This TCR beta chain was identified in a study of long-term antiretroviral therapy in people with HIV. Study findings and constraints: The study found that diversity rose after ART but stayed below transplant donor controls.

Survey level was the resolution at which the v3.0 immunoSEQ assay ran. Clones were sequenced by immunoSEQ multiplex PCR, and TCRdb holds only the in-frame ones, with some missing. Among 25,000 or so clones, roughly 85% were seen once, and the ten largest hold about 10%. This clone was counted a few times. Its antigen is unknown. Every participant gave one or more pre-ART and two or more post-ART PBMC samples. The CDR3 consists of 13 residues. The germline CDR1 and CDR2 sequences are SGHNT and YYREEE (reference sequence). Trimming removed 7 bases at V and 3 bases at J, with 13 bases between. The sequencing here drew on unsorted PBMCs, taken 0.8 years before starting antiretroviral therapy. The rearrangement links TRBV5-4 to TRBJ1-2, with D perhaps matching TRBD1 (5 bases). This sequence was found in a man aged 18 to 29 with HIV. Here the CDR3 reads CASGPGTDYGYTF. CDR3 bases: TGTGCCAGCGGACCCGGGACGGACTATGGCTACACCTTC. Combining the CDR3 with reference TRBV5-4 and TRBJ1-2 gives the whole variable domain ETGVTQSPTHLIKTRGQQVTLRCSSQSGHNTVSWYQQALGQGPQFIFQYYREEENGRGNFPPRFSGLQFPNYSSELNVNALELDDSALYLCASGPGTDYGYTFGSGTRLTVV.